The 26 T cell receptor beta chains reported below all come from one sample, sequenced in a study of CD8+ T cells in alopecia areata. cDNA reverse transcribed from extracted RNA served as the sequencing template. Sequencing was performed with immunoSEQ multiplex PCR; in TCRdb, only in-frame clones are kept and a portion is missing. This table holds about 210,000 clones, 55% to 70% found once. Treatment indicated: oral pan-JAK inhibitor, 5-10 mg twice daily. Sequences were derived from CD4+ T cells sorted from blood, sampled at week 4, from a patient treated with tofacitinib. These receptors came from a human donor with alopecia areata.

CDR3 amino acids: CASSSLTVFSGANVLTF. The CDR3 DNA reads as TGCGCCAGCAGCTCGCTCACAGTGTTCTCTGGGGCCAACGTCCTGACTTTC. The chain couples TRBV5-1 to TRBJ2-6; D gene unclear. Germline loops: CDR1 SGHRS, CDR2 YFSETQ. Trimming removed 3 bases from V and 0 bases from J, with 13 bases in between. This CDR3 has 17 residues.

V and J are TRBV5-5 and TRBJ1-1; D is possibly TRBD1 (6 bases). The CDR3 sequence is 13 residues long. Trimming stripped 7 bases from V and 6 bases from J, with 16 bases between. Germline V CDR1 and CDR2: SGHKS, YYEKEE (reference sequence). The CDR3 spells CASGKRGYPEAFF. The DNA for the CDR3 is TGTGCCAGCGGGAAAAGGGGGTATCCTGAAGCTTTCTTT.

As to this clone: Other nucleotide sequences from this sample produce the same CDR3. The chain joins TRBV7-2 to TRBJ1-2; 7 positions agree with TRBD1. Trimming took 5 bases from V and 8 from J; bases not matched to a gene: 8. Looked up from germline, CDR1 is SGHTA and CDR2 is FQGNSA. The CDR3 runs 13 residues. The CDR3 DNA reads as TGTGCCAGCAGCCCTAGACAGGGCGACGGCTACACCTTC. Translated, it gives CASSPRQGDGYTF. Using reference TRBV7-2 and TRBJ1-2 for the parts outside the CDR3, the full variable domain is GAGVSQSPSNKVTEKGKDVELRCDPISGHTALYWYRQSLGQGLEFLIYFQGNSAPDKSGLPSDRFSAERTGGSVSTLTIQRTQQEDSAVYLCASSPRQGDGYTFGSGTRLTVV.

This clone was detected only a few times. The V and J genes are TRBV18 and TRBJ2-7; tentatively, D is TRBD2 (6 bases). The CDR3 is made up of 14 amino acids. V gave up 2 bases and J gave up 5 bases, with 13 bases separating them. CDR1 and CDR2 (germline): KGHSH, LQKENI. CDR3 DNA: TGTGCCAGCTCACCAGGGCTAGCGAACGACGAGCAGTACTTC. It is translated as CASSPGLANDEQYF.

This clone was observed a few times. The rearrangement uses TRBV10-3 and TRBJ1-1, with TRBD1 identical over 7 bases. The CDR3 totals 13 residues. The V segment lost 7 bases and the J segment 1 base; nucleotides outside the gene matches: 3. The germline V gene has CDR1 ENHRY and CDR2 SYGVKD. The CDR3 bases are TGTGCCATCACCCGGGACAGGAACACTGAAGCTTTCTTT. This codes for CAITRDRNTEAFF.

The rearrangement uses TRBV7-9 and TRBJ1-2, with 8 bases lining up with TRBD1. Germline CDR1 SEHNR, CDR2 FQNEAQ (reference sequence). CDR3 size: 15 residues. Losses at the gene ends were 4 bases for V and 6 bases for J; bases not matched to a gene: 10. DNA for the CDR3: TGTGCCAGCAGCTCATCCGGACAGGGTCCCCATGGCTACACCTTC. This translates into CASSSSGQGPHGYTF.

The chain carries TRBV27 and TRBJ1-6; no definite D call. The V end lost 6 bases, the J end lost 9 bases, and 24 bases lay between the germline ends. The CDR3 length is 17 residues. From germline, CDR1 is MNHEY and CDR2 SMNVEV (reference sequence). The CDR3 sequence is CASSQNRAEGGSSPLHF. CDR3 bases: TGTGCCAGCAGCCAAAACCGGGCCGAGGGTGGAAGTTCACCCCTCCACTTT.

This chain joins TRBV2 and TRBJ2-3, with D maybe TRBD2 (6 bases). V lost 6 bases and J lost 8, with 12 bases in between. The CDR3 covers 12 residues. In germline, CDR1 is SNHLY, CDR2 FYNNEI. The CDR3 reads CASSGRFSTQYF. CDR3 coding DNA: TGTGCCAGCAGCGGGAGATTCAGTACGCAGTATTTT.

The chain employs TRBV29-1 and TRBJ2-5; the match to TRBD2 covers 7 bases. V shed 4 bases, J shed 1 base, and the junction held 0 bases outside the gene matches. This CDR3 has 12 amino acids. Germline V gives CDR1 SQVTM, CDR2 ANQGSEA. CDR3 sequence: CSVGTSQETQYF. For the CDR3, the DNA is TGCAGCGTTGGGACTAGCCAAGAGACCCAGTACTTC.

This sequence joins TRBV30 and TRBJ2-3; 12 bases agree with TRBD2. Germline lookup yields CDR1 GTSNPN and CDR2 SVGIG (reference sequence). After removal of 2 bases from V and 4 bases from J, the junction contained 4 bases not matched to a gene. The CDR3 has 15 amino acids. CDR3 bases: TGTGCCTGGAGTTCTAGCGGGGGGGCCCCAGATACGCAGTATTTT. This translates into CAWSSSGGAPDTQYF.

The chain links TRBV7-2 to TRBJ1-2, with TRBD1 as a possible D gene (5 bases). Germline assignment: CDR1 SGHTA and CDR2 FQGNSA. CDR3 length: 15 amino acids. The ends were cut back, 1 base at V and 3 bases at J, with 12 bases in the middle. The CDR3 sequence: CASSLGPGADYGYTF. Here the CDR3 DNA reads TGTGCCAGCAGCTTAGGTCCCGGGGCCGACTATGGCTACACCTTC.

The chain combines TRBV27 with TRBJ1-4, with D perhaps matching TRBD1 (5 bases). The CDR3 contains 13 residues. The V and J ends lost 2 bases and 7 bases respectively, with 8 bases between them. CDR1 is MNHEY, CDR2 SMNVEV, per germline (reference sequence). The CDR3 sequence is CASSLAGSEKLFF. The CDR3 nucleotides are TGTGCCAGCAGTTTAGCAGGGTCTGAAAAACTGTTTTTT.

The chain has TRBV2 and TRBJ2-7, with 10 positions matching TRBD2. Per germline, CDR1 SNHLY and CDR2 FYNNEI. After removal of 6 bases from V and 6 bases from J, the junction contained 5 bases not matched to a gene. This CDR3 comprises 13 residues. CDR3 sequence (DNA): TGTGCCAGCAGCGTAGGACTAGCGGCCGAGCAGTACTTC. The encoded protein is CASSVGLAAEQYF.

The chain recombines TRBV23-1 with TRBJ2-4, with TRBD1 matching over 11 bases. TRBV23-1 is classed as an ORF, of uncertain function. Trimming took 2 bases from V and 0 from J; bases not matched to a gene: 9. This CDR3 has 19 residues. The CDR3, as DNA: TGCGCCAGCAGTCAAATAGGGACAGGGGGATTCCTAGCCAAAAACATTCAGTACTTC. Its protein is CASSQIGTGGFLAKNIQYF.

Worth noting for this clone: The junction differs from germline at one of its ends, possibly a read error. The chain has TRBV7-7 and TRBJ2-5; D is unclear. CDR3 size: 15 residues. Germline-derived CDR1 and CDR2 are SSHAT and FNYEAQ (reference sequence). In nucleotides, the CDR3 is TGTGCTAGCAGCCAAGTAATTGGACCCCAAGAGACCCAGTACTTC. Translating it yields CASSQVIGPQETQYF.

The V gene is TRBV7-9, the J gene TRBJ2-7; 8 positions match TRBD1. With V trimmed by 3 bases and J by 6 bases, 7 bases remained unmatched. Per the germline V gene, CDR1 is SEHNR and CDR2 is FQNEAQ (reference sequence). This CDR3 spans 14 amino acids. This chain's CDR3 is CASSLTGVLGEQYF. In DNA, the CDR3 is TGTGCCAGCAGCTTGACAGGGGTGTTGGGCGAGCAGTACTTC.

The chain combines TRBV30 with TRBJ1-1; 10 nucleotides line up with TRBD1. This CDR3 contains 14 residues. The V gene's germline CDR1 is GTSNPN and CDR2 SVGIG (reference sequence). Trimming removed 4 bases from V and 4 bases from J; junction bases left unmatched: 6. This CDR3 is CAWTRDRGFTEAFF. In DNA, the CDR3 is TGTGCCTGGACCCGGGACAGGGGATTCACTGAAGCTTTCTTT.

The CDR3 region is CASRDRNYGYTF. The CDR3 DNA follows: TGTGCCAGCAGGGACAGGAACTATGGCTACACCTTC. The J gene is TRBJ1-2, the V gene TRBV2, with TRBD1 identical over 7 bases. Germline values: CDR1 SNHLY, CDR2 FYNNEI. V gave up 6 bases and J gave up 2 bases; unmatched junction bases: 0. The length of the CDR3 is 12 residues.

The chain links TRBV19 to TRBJ1-6, with D unresolved. The germline V gene has CDR1 LNHDA and CDR2 SQIVND (reference sequence). This CDR3 has 13 amino acids. The V gene lost 7 bases and the J gene lost 6 bases, with 10 bases spanning the gap. This chain's CDR3 is CASTSVVNSPLHF. DNA for the CDR3: TGTGCCAGTACCTCCGTCGTTAATTCACCCCTCCACTTT.

The chain is built from TRBV18 and TRBJ2-7; the match to TRBD1 covers 7 bases. The CDR3 covers 13 residues. Germline trimming cut 1 base from V and 7 bases from J; bases unmatched to any gene: 4. The germline gives CDR1 KGHSH, CDR2 LQKENI. The CDR3 DNA sequence: TGTGCCAGCTCACCACGTACAGGGGAGGAGCAGTACTTC. Amino acids: CASSPRTGEEQYF.

The J gene is TRBJ2-5, the V gene TRBV11-2; a weak D match, TRBD2 (7 bases). Germline loops: CDR1 SGHAT, CDR2 FQNNGV. There are 14 residues in the CDR3. The V end lost 5 bases, the J end lost 1 base, and 11 bases lay between the germline ends. This CDR3 is CASSGGGSQETQYF. The CDR3 DNA reads TGTGCCAGCAGCGGGGGGGGCTCCCAAGAGACCCAGTACTTC.

V and J are TRBV29-1 and TRBJ1-2, with TRBD1 matching 7 bases. Germline values: CDR1 SQVTM, CDR2 ANQGSEA. Trimming cost V 6 bases and J 4 bases; bases outside gene matches: 5. The CDR3 covers 12 residues. CDR3 loop: CSVPRGLYGYTF. In DNA, the CDR3 is TGCAGCGTACCTAGGGGGCTCTATGGCTACACCTTC. Full variable domain (rest looked up from reference TRBV29-1 and TRBJ1-2): SAVISQKPSRDICQRGTSLTIQCQVDSQVTMMFWYRQQPGQSLTLIATANQGSEATYESGFVIDKFPISRPNLTFSTLTVSNMSPEDSSIYLCSVPRGLYGYTFGSGTRLTVV.

The rearrangement joins TRBV30 to TRBJ2-4, with TRBD1 matching over 10 bases. CDR1 is GTSNPN, CDR2 SVGIG, per germline (reference sequence). The V gene end was trimmed by 3 bases and the J gene end by 8 bases; junction bases not matched to a gene: 4. The CDR3 has 13 amino acids. The CDR3 here is CAWSEGTGDIQYF. Here the CDR3 DNA reads TGTGCCTGGAGCGAGGGGACAGGGGACATTCAGTACTTC.

The chain couples TRBV6-6 to TRBJ2-7; maybe TRBD1 (6 bases). V lost 5 bases to trimming and J lost 3 bases, with 17 bases between them. Looked up from germline, CDR1 is MNHNY and CDR2 is SVGAGI (reference sequence). The CDR3 loop spans 15 amino acids. CDR3 nucleotide sequence: TGTGCCAGCAGTCCCAACGCGGTACAGGGCTACGAGCAGTACTTC. Protein sequence: CASSPNAVQGYEQYF.

In this sample, this clone turned up a few times. CDR3 in DNA: TGTGCCTGGAGTACCCCGGGACAGTGGCGCACGTACTTC. Translated: CAWSTPGQWRTYF. This chain links TRBV30 with TRBJ2-4; the match to TRBD1 covers 7 bases. The V and J ends lost 2 bases and 15 bases, in that order; junction bases with no gene match: 13. Per germline, CDR1 GTSNPN and CDR2 SVGIG (reference sequence). The CDR3 has 13 amino acids.

The sample holds a few counts of this clone. The gene calls are TRBV29-1 and TRBJ2-3, with a weak D call TRBD2 (7 bases). The CDR3 runs to 12 residues. The V gene's germline CDR1 is SQVTM and CDR2 ANQGSEA. V gave up 7 bases and J gave up 3 bases, with 11 bases separating them. The CDR3 DNA sequence: TGCAGCGGCAGGGGAGGGACAGATACGCAGTATTTT. This sequence encodes CSGRGGTDTQYF.